The 23 T cell receptor beta chains given below trace back to one sample, sequenced in a study of blood T cell repertoires in COVID-19. The table came from immunoSEQ multiplex PCR; TCRdb's copy has only in-frame clones and leaves some out. Of 190,000 or so clones listed, approximately 75% are singletons. The sample consisted of PBMCs or T cells enriched from blood (not recorded which). These receptor sequences come from a man aged 40-49 years who had recovered from COVID-19.

The V call is TRBV2, the J call TRBJ1-5; tentatively, D is TRBD1 (5 bases). The length of the CDR3 is 16 residues. Germline values: CDR1 SNHLY, CDR2 FYNNEI. The V gene lost 7 bases and the J gene lost 0 bases, with 16 bases spanning the gap. CDR3 in DNA: TGTGCCAGCAACCGGCAGGGCGGTTATAGCAATCAGCCCCAGCATTTT. This codes for CASNRQGGYSNQPQHF.

V usage is TRBV15 and J usage is TRBJ1-3; 7 nucleotides match TRBD1. The V gene's germline CDR1 is LNHNV and CDR2 YYDKDF (reference sequence). The CDR3 totals 16 residues. Trimming took 3 bases from V and 0 from J; bases not matched to a gene: 5. This chain's CDR3 is CATSSYGTASGNTIYF. The CDR3 region has the DNA TGTGCCACCAGCAGTTACGGGACAGCCTCTGGAAACACCATATATTTT.

The chain couples TRBV15 to TRBJ1-1; TRBD1 is a possible D gene (5 bases). Germline CDR1 is LNHNV and CDR2 is YYDKDF (reference sequence). The CDR3 is 14 amino acids. Trimming left V 0 bases short and J 4 bases short, with 9 bases between. This chain's CDR3 is CATSRDRGGTEAFF. As DNA, the CDR3 is TGTGCCACCAGCAGAGATCGGGGGGGCACTGAAGCTTTCTTT.

The DNA of the CDR3 is TGTGCCATCAGCCCCGGACTAGCGGTTTACAATGAGCAGTTCTTC. As protein: CAISPGLAVYNEQFF. The V gene is TRBV10-3, the J gene TRBJ2-1, with 10 positions matching TRBD2. The CDR3 has 15 amino acids. The V gene end was trimmed by 6 bases and the J gene end by 4 bases; junction bases not matched to a gene: 6. The germline V gene has CDR1 ENHRY and CDR2 SYGVKD.

This chain joins TRBV7-9 and TRBJ2-2; 7 nucleotides line up with TRBD1. Germline values: CDR1 SEHNR, CDR2 FQNEAQ (reference sequence). The CDR3 is 16 amino acids. Losses at the gene ends were 2 bases for V and 4 bases for J; bases not matched to a gene: 7. The CDR3 DNA follows: TGTGCCAGCAGCTTACCAAGGACAGGAGGCACCGGGGAGCTGTTTTTT. This translates into CASSLPRTGGTGELFF.

The chain carries TRBV9 and TRBJ2-1; possible D gene TRBD2, 6 bases. The germline gives CDR1 SGDLS, CDR2 YYNGEE. V was pared by 5 bases and J by 0 bases, with 12 bases between. This CDR3 comprises 15 residues. CDR3: CASSRDFSSYNEQFF. The CDR3 nucleotides read TGTGCCAGCAGTCGGGACTTCAGCTCCTACAATGAGCAGTTCTTC.

V is TRBV29-1 and J is TRBJ1-5, with a weak D call TRBD1 (5 bases). Germline values: CDR1 SQVTM, CDR2 ANQGSEA. This CDR3 spans 15 amino acids. V was shortened by 4 bases and J by 3 bases, with 16 bases between the two germline ends. The chain's CDR3 is CSVVDSTLLNQPQHF. CDR3 bases: TGCAGCGTTGTTGACAGCACACTCCTCAATCAGCCCCAGCATTTT. Full variable domain (rest looked up from reference TRBV29-1 and TRBJ1-5): SAVISQKPSRDICQRGTSLTIQCQVDSQVTMMFWYRQQPGQSLTLIATANQGSEATYESGFVIDKFPISRPNLTFSTLTVSNMSPEDSSIYLCSVVDSTLLNQPQHFGDGTRLSIL.

In its sample, this clone was seen once. This chain joins TRBV27 and TRBJ1-6, with D unresolved. In germline, CDR1 is MNHEY, CDR2 SMNVEV (reference sequence). The CDR3 has 17 amino acids. Trimming took off 0 bases at V and 6 bases at J, with 15 bases between the two ends. CDR3: CASSLSLRQRLNSPLHF. CDR3 nucleotide sequence: TGTGCCAGCAGTTTATCCCTCAGACAAAGGCTTAATTCACCCCTCCACTTT.

This rearrangement joins TRBV5-5 to TRBJ1-2, with 8 bases fitting TRBD1. V lost 4 bases to trimming and J lost 8 bases; unmatched junction nucleotides: 7. The V gene's germline CDR1 is SGHKS and CDR2 YYEKEE (reference sequence). The CDR3 length is 13 residues. CDR3 protein: CASSLTQGGGYTF. The CDR3 DNA follows: TGTGCCAGCAGCCTTACACAGGGGGGAGGCTACACCTTC.

The chain carries TRBV5-5 and TRBJ2-7, with TRBD1 as a possible D gene (6 bases). Trimming removed 0 bases from V and 3 bases from J, with 10 bases in between. There are 14 residues in the CDR3. Germline V CDR1 and CDR2: SGHKS, YYEKEE (reference sequence). CDR3 region: CASSLVGGDYEQYF. The CDR3 DNA reads as TGTGCCAGCAGCTTGGTAGGGGGTGACTACGAGCAGTACTTC.

The chain links TRBV6-1 to TRBJ1-2; a weak D match, TRBD1 (5 bases). Trimming pared 3 bases from V and 5 bases from J, leaving 13 bases between. The germline CDR1 and CDR2 sequences are MNHNS and SASEGT. The CDR3 has 14 amino acids. CDR3 sequence: CASSDHRGSYGYTF. As DNA, the CDR3 is TGTGCCAGCAGTGACCATCGGGGGAGTTATGGCTACACCTTC.

The gene calls are TRBV11-3 and TRBJ2-1, with D hard to call. V lost 3 bases to trimming and J lost 7 bases, with 7 bases between them. The germline V gene encodes CDR1 SGHNT and CDR2 YENEEA. The CDR3 is 12 residues long. CDR3 loop: CASSFTGNEQFF. CDR3 DNA: TGTGCCAGCAGCTTTACCGGGAATGAGCAGTTCTTC.

The V gene is TRBV6-5, the J gene TRBJ1-3; D might be TRBD1 (5 bases). CDR1 MNHEY and CDR2 SVGAGI come from the germline V gene. The CDR3 is 14 residues long. The V and J ends lost 6 bases and 1 base respectively, with 10 bases between them. This chain's CDR3 is CASRIRVSGNTIYF. As DNA, the CDR3 is TGTGCCAGCAGGATCAGGGTTTCTGGAAACACCATATATTTT.

This chain uses TRBV6-5 with TRBJ1-1; 8 bases fit TRBD1. Germline assignment: CDR1 MNHEY and CDR2 SVGAGI. This CDR3 spans 14 amino acids. The ends lost 6 bases at V and 2 bases at J; junction bases unmatched: 5. The CDR3 DNA follows: TGTGCCAGCAGGCACGGGACAGGTAACACTGAAGCTTTCTTT. Its protein is CASRHGTGNTEAFF.

This clone was detected once. The genes are TRBV5-1 and TRBJ1-1; possible D gene TRBD1, 5 bases. There are 12 residues in the CDR3. Between the trimmed V and J ends, which lost 4 bases and 9 bases, there was a span of 13 bases. The germline CDR1 and CDR2 sequences are SGHRS and YFSETQ. CDR3 region: CASSGEGRQAFF. The CDR3 DNA reads as TGCGCCAGCAGCGGTGAGGGGAGGCAAGCTTTCTTT.

The chain carries TRBV29-1 and TRBJ1-1, with 9 bases fitting TRBD1. CDR3 length: 17 amino acids. J gave up 5 bases and V 6 bases, and 19 bases lay outside the gene matches. The V gene's germline CDR1 is SQVTM and CDR2 ANQGSEA. This chain's CDR3 is CSVGPGQGWEGWTEAFF. The CDR3 DNA follows: TGCAGCGTAGGACCGGGACAGGGATGGGAAGGGTGGACTGAAGCTTTCTTT. Supplemented by reference TRBV29-1 and TRBJ1-1, the full variable domain reads SAVISQKPSRDICQRGTSLTIQCQVDSQVTMMFWYRQQPGQSLTLIATANQGSEATYESGFVIDKFPISRPNLTFSTLTVSNMSPEDSSIYLCSVGPGQGWEGWTEAFFGQGTRLTVV.

This clone is medium-sized within its sample. The chain joins TRBV6-1 to TRBJ1-5, with TRBD1 matching over 10 bases. V shed 3 bases and J 0 bases; nucleotides not matched to a gene: 5. The CDR3 sequence is 17 residues long. Per germline, CDR1 MNHNS and CDR2 SASEGT. CDR3 region: CASSDRDRGYSNQPQHF. The CDR3 DNA is TGTGCCAGCAGTGACCGGGACAGGGGCTATAGCAATCAGCCCCAGCATTTT.

This clone was counted a few times. The chain combines TRBV24-1 with TRBJ1-1; D unresolved. V dropped 2 bases and J dropped 6 bases, with 12 bases sitting between them. The CDR3 totals 14 residues. Per the germline V gene, CDR1 is KGHDR and CDR2 is SFDVKD. The CDR3 DNA is TGTGCCACCAGTGATTCCGGGAGAACGGCTGAAGCTTTCTTT. It codes for CATSDSGRTAEAFF.

This chain joins TRBV24-1 and TRBJ2-5; a weak D match, TRBD2 (6 bases). Trimming removed 3 bases from V and 4 bases from J, with 11 bases in between. The CDR3 has 14 amino acids. Germline V gene data show CDR1 as KGHDR and CDR2 as SFDVKD. This chain's CDR3 is CATSDASERETQYF. CDR3 coding DNA: TGTGCCACCAGTGATGCTAGCGAGCGAGAGACCCAGTACTTC.

This sequence joins TRBV29-1 and TRBJ2-7; 8 nucleotides agree with TRBD2. The V segment lost 7 bases and the J segment 3 bases; nucleotides outside the gene matches: 11. The CDR3 is made up of 14 amino acids. Germline CDR1 SQVTM, CDR2 ANQGSEA. CDR3 DNA: TGCAGCGCTATGGTGGGACTAGGGTTCTACGAGCAGTACTTC. It encodes CSAMVGLGFYEQYF.

This clone was seen only once. The V and J genes are TRBV2 and TRBJ2-1, with a weak D call TRBD1 (6 bases). This CDR3 has 17 residues. The V end was cut by 6 bases, the J end by 8 bases, with 26 bases between. Germline lookup yields CDR1 SNHLY and CDR2 FYNNEI. The CDR3 nucleotides are TGTGCCAGCAGCAAACAGGGAATTCGACTCACCAAGGATGAGCAGTTCTTC. Translation gives CASSKQGIRLTKDEQFF.

This chain connects TRBV5-1 to TRBJ1-2, with 7 nucleotides matching TRBD1. From germline, CDR1 is SGHRS and CDR2 YFSETQ. J lost 6 bases, V lost 0 bases, and 5 bases had no gene match. This CDR3 is 14 amino acids long. The CDR3 DNA reads TGCGCCAGCAGCTTGGAGAGGGGGCTCGATGGCTACACCTTC. It codes for CASSLERGLDGYTF.

This sequence joins TRBV29-1 and TRBJ2-1, with 13 bases that match TRBD2. The CDR3 runs to 15 residues. V shed 4 bases and J 7 bases; nucleotides not matched to a gene: 7. Looked up from germline, CDR1 is SQVTM and CDR2 is ANQGSEA. CDR3 DNA: TGCAGCGTTGCCTACCGACTAGCGGGAGGAAATGAGCAGTTCTTC. Its translation is CSVAYRLAGGNEQFF.